The 13 T cell receptor beta chains below all came from one sample that was sequenced in a study of CD8 T cells in ankylosing spondylitis. TCRdb fed the 5' RACE reads into MiXCR, producing one record per CDR3 protein. The profile shows 29,000 or so distinct CDR3 sequences, around 5.2% of them singletons. The material sequenced was blood, either unsorted or a sorted T cell fraction (not recorded which). The receptors derive from a female donor with ankylosing spondylitis or in good health (not recorded which).

The rearrangement links TRBV9 to TRBJ2-5; the D call may be TRBD1 or TRBD2 (7 bases each). Germline V gene lookup returns CDR1 SGDLS and CDR2 YYNGEE. V was trimmed by 4 bases and J by 0 bases, leaving 13 bases between them. CDR3 length: 15 amino acids. In DNA form, the CDR3 reads TGTGCCAGCAGCCCAGGGGGGGCGTACCAAGAGACCCAGTACTTC. Translated: CASSPGGAYQETQYF.

This clonotype was counted a few times. The genes are TRBV9 and TRBJ2-5; 9 nucleotides match TRBD2. Unmatched junction bases numbered 10, after V lost 3 bases and J lost 4 bases. The CDR3 is 16 amino acids. CDR1 SGDLS and CDR2 YYNGEE come from the germline V gene. The DNA for the CDR3 is TGTGCCAGCAGCGCCACCCCAGCGGGAGGACGAGAGACCCAGTACTTC. This encodes CASSATPAGGRETQYF.

This clonotype appeared many times. The rearrangement links TRBV9 to TRBJ2-3, with 7 nucleotides matching TRBD2. CDR3 size: 16 residues. J gave up 2 bases and V 0 bases, and 6 bases lay outside the gene matches. Per the germline V gene, CDR1 is SGDLS and CDR2 is YYNGEE. The CDR3 DNA is TGTGCCAGCAGCGTAGGTCGGGGGGTCGCCACAGATACGCAGTATTTT. Its translation is CASSVGRGVATDTQYF.

The genes are TRBV9 and TRBJ2-5; D ambiguous. V dropped 1 base and J dropped 4 bases, with 17 bases sitting between them. CDR1 and CDR2 (germline): SGDLS, YYNGEE. The length of the CDR3 is 16 residues. DNA of the CDR3: TGTGCCAGCAGCGTATTCCCCGGAACAACGGGAGAGACCCAGTACTTC. Its protein is CASSVFPGTTGETQYF. The variable domain in full, with the rest retrieved from reference TRBV9 and TRBJ2-5, is DSGVTQTPKHLITATGQRVTLRCSPRSGDLSVYWYQQSLDQGLQFLIQYYNGEERAKGNILERFSAQQFPDLHSELNLSSLELGDSALYFCASSVFPGTTGETQYFGPGTRLLVL.

This clonotype has a count of ten or more. CDR3 sequence reads: CASSVGTGGDYEQYF. CDR3 nucleotide sequence: TGTGCCAGCAGCGTAGGTACAGGGGGGGACTACGAGCAGTACTTC. The genes are TRBV9 and TRBJ2-7, with TRBD1 as a possible D gene (8 bases). CDR3 size: 15 residues. Trimming removed 0 bases from V and 3 bases from J, with 13 bases in between. The germline V gene has CDR1 SGDLS and CDR2 YYNGEE.

This clonotype was recorded at least ten times. The chain has TRBV9 and TRBJ1-1; no definite D call. Germline V gives CDR1 SGDLS, CDR2 YYNGEE. Trimming shortened V by 0 bases and J by 0 bases, and 12 bases separated the two germline ends. This CDR3 spans 16 amino acids. This CDR3 reads CASSVAPQGMNTEAFF. Here the CDR3 DNA reads TGTGCCAGCAGCGTAGCCCCGCAAGGCATGAACACTGAAGCTTTCTTT.

This clonotype is medium-sized by share. The gene calls are TRBV9 and TRBJ1-6, with D perhaps matching TRBD1 (5 bases). Trimming cost V 3 bases and J 5 bases, with 6 bases left between them. CDR3 length: 13 residues. Germline lookup yields CDR1 SGDLS and CDR2 YYNGEE. This chain's CDR3 is CASSEQDNSPLHF. DNA for the CDR3: TGTGCCAGCAGCGAACAGGATAATTCACCCCTCCACTTT.

This clonotype showed up many times. The chain employs TRBV9 and TRBJ2-1; D unclear. Germline values: CDR1 SGDLS, CDR2 YYNGEE. V lost 0 bases to trimming and J lost 5 bases, with 6 bases between them. This CDR3 region has 13 residues. The CDR3 region is CASSVGRNNEQFF. The CDR3 DNA is TGTGCCAGCAGCGTAGGGCGGAACAATGAGCAGTTCTTC.

The table lists this clonotype with a few counts. This sequence joins TRBV9 and TRBJ2-7; D is perhaps TRBD1 or TRBD2 (5 bases each). The CDR3 has 14 residues. V dropped 0 bases and J dropped 3 bases, with 10 bases sitting between them. CDR1 and CDR2 (germline): SGDLS, YYNGEE. The CDR3 nucleotides are TGTGCCAGCAGCGTAGGGGGGATCCACTACGAGCAGTACTTC. Protein: CASSVGGIHYEQYF.

This clonotype has a single count. The chain employs TRBV9 and TRBJ2-3; possible D gene TRBD1, 5 bases. The CDR3 length is 16 residues. Germline CDR1 is SGDLS and CDR2 is YYNGEE. V was trimmed by 0 bases and J by 2 bases, leaving 13 bases between them. CDR3 in DNA: TGTGCCAGCAGCGTAGCAGGCGACAGATACACAGATACGCAGTATTTT. Its protein is CASSVAGDRYTDTQYF.

By share, this clonotype counts as medium-sized. The chain carries TRBV9 and TRBJ1-3, with D possibly matching TRBD1 (5 bases). The CDR3 loop spans 15 amino acids. The V end lost 4 bases, the J end lost 2 bases, and 13 bases lay between the germline ends. Germline V CDR1 and CDR2: SGDLS, YYNGEE. CDR3 residues: CASSIQGNPGNTIYF. CDR3 DNA sequence: TGTGCCAGCAGCATCCAGGGTAACCCTGGAAACACCATATATTTT. The full variable domain, in which reference TRBV9 and TRBJ1-3 provide the parts outside the CDR3, is DSGVTQTPKHLITATGQRVTLRCSPRSGDLSVYWYQQSLDQGLQFLIQYYNGEERAKGNILERFSAQQFPDLHSELNLSSLELGDSALYFCASSIQGNPGNTIYFGEGSWLTVV.

This clonotype was detected many times. V and J are TRBV9 and TRBJ2-5; D is ambiguous. The length of the CDR3 is 14 residues. V lost 0 bases, J lost 1 base, and 7 bases lay in between. Germline values: CDR1 SGDLS, CDR2 YYNGEE. Written as DNA, the CDR3 is TGTGCCAGCAGCGTAGGTAACGGCCAAGAGACCCAGTACTTC. Its protein is CASSVGNGQETQYF.

This clonotype was observed at least ten times. V is TRBV9 and J is TRBJ2-1; 11 positions agree with TRBD2. V lost 2 bases and J lost 2; bases outside the gene matches: 3. The CDR3 totals 16 residues. CDR1 and CDR2 from the germline V gene are SGDLS and YYNGEE. Written as DNA, the CDR3 is TGTGCCAGCAGCGTTAGCGGGAGGGGGACCTACAATGAGCAGTTCTTC. Translating gives CASSVSGRGTYNEQFF.